The 21 T cell receptor beta chains listed next were all sequenced from one sample in a study of T cells after posttransplantation cyclophosphamide. The repertoire was sequenced with immunoSEQ multiplex PCR; TCRdb's copy has only in-frame clones and lacks some. Of thousands of clones in the sample, 61% are singletons; the top ten hold 20% to 30%. Sequenced: memory CD8+ T cells sorted from blood. The receptors shown here come from a woman aged 25-40 years in good health and a related stem cell transplant donor.

The CDR3 sequence is CASSRRVQPQHF. CDR3 DNA: TGTGCCAGCAGTCGCAGGGTTCAGCCCCAGCATTTT. This rearrangement joins TRBV28 to TRBJ1-5; D is possibly TRBD1 (5 bases). Trimming took 5 bases from V and 6 from J, leaving 8 bases between them. Germline V gives CDR1 MDHEN, CDR2 SYDVKM. The CDR3 spans 12 residues.

This clone has a single count. At one end, the junction sequence differs from germline, possibly due to a read error. Other nucleotide sequences from this sample produce the same CDR3. This chain connects TRBV30 to TRBJ1-6; the match to TRBD1 covers 7 bases. The germline CDR1 and CDR2 sequences are GTSNPN and SVGIG (reference sequence). CDR3 length: 14 residues. The CDR3 loop is CAWRTGTENSPLHF. In DNA form, the CDR3 reads TGTGCCTGGAGGACCGGGACAGAGAATTCCCCCCTCCACTTT. The full variable domain, completed using reference TRBV30 and TRBJ1-6, is SQTIHQWPATLVQPVGSPLSLECTVEGTSNPNLYWYRQAAGRGLQLLFYSVGIGQISSEVPQNLSASRPQDRQFILSSKKLLLSDSGFYLCAWRTGTENSPLHFGNGTRLTVT.

The V and J genes are TRBV6-1 and TRBJ2-3, with D hard to call. The V gene's germline CDR1 is MNHNS and CDR2 SASEGT. V was cut by 7 bases and J by 2 bases, with 7 bases left in between. CDR3 length: 12 residues. CDR3 DNA: TGTGCCAGCACGCAGTACACAGATACGCAGTATTTT. It specifies CASTQYTDTQYF.

In regard to this clone: Other DNA sequences of this sample code for an identical CDR3. The chain joins TRBV4-3 to TRBJ2-1; D gene uncertain. The CDR3 sequence is 13 residues long. In germline, CDR1 is LGHNA, CDR2 YSLEER. V dropped 0 bases and J dropped 6 bases, with 6 bases sitting between them. The CDR3 protein is CASSQDGGNEQFF. The CDR3 nucleotides are TGCGCCAGCAGCCAAGATGGCGGCAATGAGCAGTTCTTC.

This clone counts as medium-sized. V and J are TRBV28 and TRBJ1-2, with D tentatively TRBD1 (6 bases). Germline V lookup: CDR1 MDHEN, CDR2 SYDVKM. This CDR3 comprises 13 residues. V was trimmed by 1 base and J by 8 bases, leaving 11 bases between them. In DNA, the CDR3 is TGTGCCAGCAGTTTATTTGCAGGGGACGGCTACACCTTC. Its protein is CASSLFAGDGYTF.

This chain uses TRBV5-6 with TRBJ1-2; the D is unclear. The CDR3 totals 16 residues. V lost 2 bases to trimming and J lost 4 bases, with 18 bases between them. The germline V gene has CDR1 SGHDT and CDR2 YYEEEE. The CDR3 spells CASSFNSIAELYGYTF. CDR3 nucleotides: TGTGCCAGCAGCTTTAACTCAATAGCGGAACTCTATGGCTACACCTTC.

The chain carries TRBV29-1 and TRBJ2-7; 8 bases are a match to TRBD1. This CDR3 contains 14 residues. Germline assignment: CDR1 SQVTM and CDR2 ANQGSEA. The J segment lost 2 bases and the V segment lost 5 bases, leaving 8 bases of the junction unmatched. CDR3: CSVPGQGVTYEQYF. The CDR3 DNA reads TGCAGCGTTCCCGGACAGGGAGTAACCTACGAGCAGTACTTC.

The chain employs TRBV11-2 and TRBJ2-5; 9 nucleotides line up with TRBD2. CDR1 and CDR2 from the germline V gene are SGHAT and FQNNGV. Unmatched junction bases numbered 11, after V lost 7 bases and J lost 2 bases. CDR3 length: 16 amino acids. CDR3 sequence: CASTFGAGGRQETQYF. CDR3 sequence (DNA): TGTGCCAGCACCTTCGGGGCGGGGGGGCGGCAAGAGACCCAGTACTTC.

This clone was detected a few times. The rearrangement links TRBV6-4 to TRBJ2-2; TRBD2 matches 13 bases. The ends lost 5 bases at V and 7 bases at J; junction bases unmatched: 7. Germline V lookup: CDR1 MRHNA, CDR2 SNTAGT. This CDR3 comprises 16 residues. DNA of the CDR3: TGTGCCAGCAGTCCCGGGACTAGCGGGGACTTCGGGGAGCTGTTTTTT. Protein sequence: CASSPGTSGDFGELFF.

The count of this clone is one. The chain links TRBV5-6 to TRBJ2-7; 10 nucleotides line up with TRBD1. Trimming at V came to 4 bases and at J to 4 bases, leaving 5 bases not matched to a gene. CDR3 length: 14 amino acids. Germline values: CDR1 SGHDT, CDR2 YYEEEE. CDR3 DNA sequence: TGTGCCAGCAGCCCCGGGACAGGGGTTTACGAGCAGTACTTC. Translation: CASSPGTGVYEQYF.

The chain couples TRBV2 to TRBJ2-3, with D unresolved. Germline loops: CDR1 SNHLY, CDR2 FYNNEI. V lost 8 bases and J 5 bases, leaving 8 bases between the germline ends. CDR3 length equals 11 residues. CDR3: CASVYGDTQYF. The DNA for the CDR3 is TGTGCCAGCGTCTATGGAGATACGCAGTATTTT.

In its sample, this clone was seen a few times. This chain joins TRBV4-2 and TRBJ2-3; no clear D. This CDR3 spans 13 amino acids. V shed 4 bases and J shed 3 bases, with 8 bases lying between them. CDR1 and CDR2 (germline): LGHNA, YNFKEQ. The CDR3 loop is CASSLTTTDTQYF. The CDR3, as DNA: TGTGCCAGCAGCCTGACAACGACAGATACGCAGTATTTT.

V is TRBV7-6 and J is TRBJ2-5, with D unresolved. Germline loops: CDR1 SGHVS, CDR2 FNYEAQ. V was pared by 3 bases and J by 5 bases, with 10 bases between. The CDR3 has 13 amino acids. DNA of the CDR3: TGTGCCAGCAGCTTCGACCCCGGGGAGACCCAGTACTTC. Protein product: CASSFDPGETQYF. The full variable domain, with the rest looked up from reference TRBV7-6 and TRBJ2-5, is GAGVSQSPRYKVTKRGQDVALRCDPISGHVSLYWYRQALGQGPEFLTYFNYEAQQDKSGLPNDRFSAERPEGSISTLTIQRTEQRDSAMYRCASSFDPGETQYFGPGTRLLVL.

The chain links TRBV5-6 to TRBJ1-2, with TRBD1 matching 8 bases. The CDR3 extends over 15 amino acids. Trimming cost V 3 bases and J 4 bases; bases outside gene matches: 8. Germline assignment: CDR1 SGHDT and CDR2 YYEEEE. The CDR3 is CASSSSGTGIYGYTF. The CDR3 DNA reads as TGTGCCAGCAGCTCATCCGGGACAGGCATCTATGGCTACACCTTC.

The gene calls are TRBV6-1 and TRBJ2-1; D ambiguous. The V end lost 1 base, the J end lost 0 bases, and 7 bases lay between the germline ends. The CDR3 length is 15 residues. Per germline, CDR1 MNHNS and CDR2 SASEGT. The chain's CDR3 is CASSEDGSSYNEQFF. CDR3 sequence (DNA): TGTGCCAGCAGTGAAGACGGTAGCTCCTACAATGAGCAGTTCTTC.

The rearrangement links TRBV10-1 to TRBJ2-1; weak D call: TRBD2 (6 bases). This CDR3 spans 14 amino acids. V was pared by 2 bases and J by 4 bases, with 9 bases between. The germline CDR1 and CDR2 sequences are WNHNN and SYGVQD (reference sequence). The DNA for the CDR3 is TGCGCCAGCAGTGAGGGGGACTCATACAATGAGCAGTTCTTC. Protein: CASSEGDSYNEQFF.

The chain employs TRBV27 and TRBJ1-5; D is perhaps TRBD1 (6 bases). The V gene's germline CDR1 is MNHEY and CDR2 SMNVEV (reference sequence). The CDR3 extends over 15 amino acids. V was shortened by 6 bases and J by 0 bases, with 12 bases between the two germline ends. This CDR3 is CASRETGYSNQPQHF. CDR3 nucleotides: TGTGCCAGCAGGGAAACAGGGTATAGCAATCAGCCCCAGCATTTT.

The CDR3 DNA follows: TGCGCCAGCAGCCAGGATCCCGGGACAGACTCCTACGAGCAGTACTTC. Its translation is CASSQDPGTDSYEQYF. V usage is TRBV4-1 and J usage is TRBJ2-7; 7 bases fit TRBD1. V shed 3 bases and J 0 bases; nucleotides not matched to a gene: 8. The CDR3 extends over 16 amino acids. Germline CDR1 reads MGHRA; CDR2 reads YSYEKL.

This clone was seen only once. The chain carries TRBV4-3 and TRBJ1-1; 8 bases agree with TRBD1. This CDR3 spans 15 amino acids. The germline gives CDR1 LGHNA, CDR2 YSLEER. Trimming cost V 2 bases and J 5 bases; bases outside gene matches: 7. CDR3 sequence (DNA): TGCGCCAGCAGCCAATTTGGACAGGGAGGAACTGAAGCTTTCTTT. Translated, it gives CASSQFGQGGTEAFF.

The chain carries TRBV10-3 and TRBJ1-1, with D uncertain. V was shortened by 3 bases and J by 7 bases, with 15 bases between the two germline ends. The CDR3 contains 14 residues. Per germline, CDR1 ENHRY and CDR2 SYGVKD. This CDR3 reads CAISDPASSGEAFF. DNA of the CDR3: TGTGCCATCAGTGACCCCGCTTCGTCGGGTGAAGCTTTCTTT.

The chain links TRBV19 to TRBJ1-1, with no clear D. CDR1 LNHDA and CDR2 SQIVND come from the germline V gene (reference sequence). This CDR3 is built from 11 residues. V lost 7 bases and J lost 2, with 5 bases in between. As DNA, the CDR3 is TGTGCCAGTACCTACAACACTGAAGCTTTCTTT. This translates into CASTYNTEAFF.